The 24 T cell receptor beta chains below come from one sample, sequenced in a study of cytomegalovirus exposure and HLA in healthy donors. A multiplex PCR was run with 60 Vbeta primers and 13 Jbeta primers. Assay used: immunoSEQ multiplex PCR; TCRdb lists only in-frame clones, some missing. This sample has 150,000 to 200,000 clones, with approximately 86% found just once. The sequenced material came from PBMCs. The receptors stem from a woman between 18 and 30 years old in good health and CMV-seronegative.

This chain uses TRBV4-1 with TRBJ1-2, with D possibly being TRBD1 (5 bases). V was clipped by 3 bases and J by 3 bases, with 11 bases between them. The CDR3 covers 14 residues. Germline V gives CDR1 MGHRA, CDR2 YSYEKL. The CDR3 DNA reads as TGCGCCAGCAGCCAGACCGGGGGGGACTATGGCTACACCTTC. Translation: CASSQTGGDYGYTF.

The rearrangement uses TRBV5-1 and TRBJ2-1; 8 positions agree with TRBD2. With 4 bases clipped from V and 1 base from J, the junction kept 7 bases outside the gene matches. The germline V gene has CDR1 SGHRS and CDR2 YFSETQ. This CDR3 is 16 amino acids long. The CDR3 DNA reads as TGCGCCAGCAGCCCCCCCCGGGGGGGGTCCTACAATGAGCAGTTCTTC. Its protein is CASSPPRGGSYNEQFF.

The chain uses TRBV7-2 and TRBJ1-2, with D possibly TRBD1 on 6 matching bases. V shed 1 base and J shed 5 bases, with 23 bases lying between them. Germline CDR1 is SGHTA and CDR2 is FQGNSA. The CDR3 has 18 amino acids. The CDR3, as DNA: TGTGCCAGCAGCTTAGTGGCAGTTCTTGCGGGGGGCGAGTATGGCTACACCTTC. Encoded protein: CASSLVAVLAGGEYGYTF.

The chain employs TRBV6-5 and TRBJ2-5; TRBD1 agrees at 7 bases. The closer fit of TRBJ2-7 to the DNA end suggests the J call may be wrong. The CDR3 runs 14 residues. Germline loops: CDR1 MNHEY, CDR2 SVGAGI. The CDR3, as DNA: TGTGCCAGCAGCCTCGCCGGGACAGAGTACGAGCAGTACTTC. It encodes CASSLAGTEYEQYF.

The rearrangement uses TRBV9 and TRBJ1-3, with a weak D call TRBD1 (5 bases). Germline lookup yields CDR1 SGDLS and CDR2 YYNGEE. CDR3 size: 15 residues. Trimming removed 0 bases at V and 0 bases at J, with 7 bases between. CDR3 DNA sequence: TGTGCCAGCAGCGTAGGGGGGGACTCTGGAAACACCATATATTTT. It codes for CASSVGGDSGNTIYF.

Comments on this clone: At one boundary the junction diverges from the germline segment, which might be a read error. V is TRBV5-6 and J is TRBJ2-4; TRBD1 matches at 8 bases. Per the germline V gene, CDR1 is SGHDT and CDR2 is YYEEEE. The CDR3 length is 16 residues. The CDR3 region has the DNA TGTGCCAGCAGCCCAGCCAGGGGGCTGGCCACAAACATTCAGTACTTC. It is translated as CASSPARGLATNIQYF.

The CDR3 DNA reads as TGTGCCAGTAGTGGGACTAGCGGGGCTTACAATGAGCAGTTCTTC. Protein sequence: CASSGTSGAYNEQFF. The chain joins TRBV19 to TRBJ2-1, with 13 positions matching TRBD2. The junction had 2 bases not matched to a gene; V was cut back by 5 bases and J by 4 bases. Germline assignment: CDR1 LNHDA and CDR2 SQIVND (reference sequence). CDR3 length equals 15 residues.

DNA for the CDR3: TGTGCCACCAGCAGAGAGAGCGGGAGCCACAATGAGCAGTTCTTC. Translated, it gives CATSRESGSHNEQFF. The genes are TRBV15 and TRBJ2-1; 8 bases are a match to TRBD2. The V gene's germline CDR1 is LNHNV and CDR2 YYDKDF (reference sequence). After removal of 0 bases from V and 5 bases from J, the junction contained 3 bases not matched to a gene. The CDR3 totals 15 residues.

CDR3: CASSYTTWAEQYF. As DNA, the CDR3 is TGTGCCAGCAGTTACACGACATGGGCCGAGCAGTACTTC. The chain employs TRBV6-5 and TRBJ2-7; D not resolved. Trimming took off 2 bases at V and 6 bases at J, with 11 bases between the two ends. Looked up from germline, CDR1 is MNHEY and CDR2 is SVGAGI. CDR3 length: 13 residues.

The chain has TRBV7-9 and TRBJ1-5, with TRBD1 matching over 8 bases. From germline, CDR1 is SEHNR and CDR2 FQNEAQ (reference sequence). The CDR3 spans 15 residues. V shed 4 bases, J shed 8 bases, and the junction held 10 bases outside the gene matches. The CDR3 sequence is CASSSGQGAREPQHF. The CDR3 nucleotides read TGTGCCAGCAGCTCAGGGCAGGGGGCCCGGGAGCCCCAGCATTTT. The full variable domain, in which reference TRBV7-9 and TRBJ1-5 provide the parts outside the CDR3, is DTGVSQNPRHKITKRGQNVTFRCDPISEHNRLYWYRQTLGQGPEFLTYFQNEAQLEKSRLLSDRFSAERPKGSFSTLEIQRTEQGDSAMYLCASSSGQGAREPQHFGDGTRLSIL.

The genes are TRBV30 and TRBJ1-2; a weak D match, TRBD1 (6 bases). The germline V gene encodes CDR1 GTSNPN and CDR2 SVGIG (reference sequence). V was clipped by 3 bases and J by 2 bases, with 13 bases between them. This CDR3 is built from 14 residues. The chain's CDR3 is CAWSKDSSNYGYTF. CDR3 nucleotides: TGTGCCTGGAGCAAGGACAGCTCAAACTATGGCTACACCTTC.

V is TRBV6-6 and J is TRBJ2-2; 10 nucleotides agree with TRBD1. J lost 5 bases, V lost 0 bases, and 3 bases had no gene match. Germline V CDR1 and CDR2: MNHNY, SVGAGI (reference sequence). This CDR3 has 16 residues. CDR3 sequence (DNA): TGTGCCAGCAGTTACTCGACAGGGGGCATTACCGGGGAGCTGTTTTTT. This codes for CASSYSTGGITGELFF.

This sequence joins TRBV6-5 and TRBJ1-6; TRBD1 is a possible D gene (5 bases). The V and J ends lost 8 bases and 7 bases respectively, with 18 bases between them. Germline V gene data show CDR1 as MNHEY and CDR2 as SVGAGI. The CDR3 runs 15 residues. Written as DNA, the CDR3 is TGTGCCAGCCGTGCCCCAGGACGGACAAATTCACCCCTCCACTTT. Its protein is CASRAPGRTNSPLHF.

The chain combines TRBV7-9 with TRBJ1-2; TRBD1 matches at 7 bases. V lost 4 bases and J lost 4; bases outside the gene matches: 3. The germline CDR1 and CDR2 sequences are SEHNR and FQNEAQ (reference sequence). The CDR3 has 13 residues. This chain's CDR3 is CASSSGGPYGYTF. As DNA, the CDR3 is TGTGCCAGCAGCTCAGGGGGGCCCTATGGCTACACCTTC.

The chain is built from TRBV5-1 and TRBJ1-2; 9 nucleotides align to TRBD1. The CDR3 contains 17 residues. The germline V gene encodes CDR1 SGHRS and CDR2 YFSETQ. Trimming took 0 bases from V and 6 from J; bases not matched to a gene: 12. CDR3 DNA: TGCGCCAGCAGCTTGGAAGGTTCCGGGACAGGGCGTAATGGCTACACCTTC. Its protein is CASSLEGSGTGRNGYTF. The variable domain in full, completed from reference TRBV5-1 and TRBJ1-2, reads KAGVTQTPRYLIKTRGQQVTLSCSPISGHRSVSWYQQTPGQGLQFLFEYFSETQRNKGNFPGRFSGRQFSNSRSEMNVSTLELGDSALYLCASSLEGSGTGRNGYTFGSGTRLTVV.

The rearrangement links TRBV29-1 to TRBJ2-7, with D perhaps TRBD2 (5 bases). There are 15 residues in the CDR3. Per the germline V gene, CDR1 is SQVTM and CDR2 is ANQGSEA. The V end lost 6 bases, the J end lost 5 bases, and 23 bases lay between the germline ends. As DNA, the CDR3 is TGCAGCGTCGGCCCCCGGGGAACCGAGATCCACGAGCAGTACTTC. Its protein product is CSVGPRGTEIHEQYF.

This clone was detected once. The chain recombines TRBV6-5 with TRBJ1-2, with 8 bases identical to TRBD1. From germline, CDR1 is MNHEY and CDR2 SVGAGI. V lost 0 bases to trimming and J lost 3 bases; unmatched junction nucleotides: 6. CDR3 size: 16 residues. The CDR3 DNA sequence: TGTGCCAGCAGTTACTCGAGACAGGGGCGCTACTATGGCTACACCTTC. This encodes CASSYSRQGRYYGYTF.

The chain combines TRBV27 with TRBJ2-1; D not resolved. There are 14 residues in the CDR3. The V end lost 6 bases, the J end lost 11 bases, and 20 bases lay between the germline ends. Germline V lookup: CDR1 MNHEY, CDR2 SMNVEV (reference sequence). CDR3 residues: CASRRVSVESKQFF. CDR3 in DNA: TGTGCCAGCAGGCGAGTCTCGGTAGAAAGTAAGCAGTTCTTC.

This sequence joins TRBV5-1 and TRBJ2-1, with a possible D match to TRBD2 (7 bases). The CDR3 totals 15 residues. V gave up 3 bases and J gave up 7 bases, with 17 bases separating them. Per the germline V gene, CDR1 is SGHRS and CDR2 is YFSETQ. CDR3 in amino acids: CASSSGGQRANEQFF. CDR3 sequence (DNA): TGCGCCAGCAGCTCGGGAGGACAGAGGGCGAATGAGCAGTTCTTC.

The chain carries TRBV6-5 and TRBJ1-5; D uncertain. This CDR3 is built from 13 residues. Germline V CDR1 and CDR2: MNHEY, SVGAGI. Trimming took off 4 bases at V and 3 bases at J, with 7 bases between the two ends. The CDR3 sequence: CASSSGTNQPQHF. CDR3 DNA: TGTGCCAGCAGTTCGGGAACCAATCAGCCCCAGCATTTT.

This clone was picked up a small number of times. The chain has TRBV5-1 and TRBJ2-1, with 9 nucleotides matching TRBD2. The CDR3 runs to 15 residues. V lost 4 bases and J lost 12; bases outside the gene matches: 14. CDR1 SGHRS and CDR2 YFSETQ come from the germline V gene. The CDR3 DNA follows: TGCGCCAGCAGCCAATTAATAGCGGGAGAAGGAATGCAGTTCTTC. Encoded protein: CASSQLIAGEGMQFF.

The chain uses TRBV11-3 and TRBJ2-1; tentative D call: TRBD2 (6 bases). With 7 bases removed from V and 4 bases from J, the gap between germline ends came to 14 bases. The CDR3 spans 14 residues. The germline CDR1 and CDR2 sequences are SGHNT and YENEEA. CDR3 DNA sequence: TGTGCCAGCATTGAAGGGGCGGGGTACAATGAGCAGTTCTTC. This sequence encodes CASIEGAGYNEQFF.

This clone is a singleton in its sample. The gene calls are TRBV5-1 and TRBJ1-3; TRBD1 might be the D (6 bases). CDR3 length equals 16 residues. Germline V gives CDR1 SGHRS, CDR2 YFSETQ. V was cut by 4 bases and J by 3 bases, with 17 bases left in between. This chain's CDR3 is CASSAASTGSGNTIYF. The CDR3 DNA sequence: TGCGCCAGCAGCGCGGCTTCTACAGGGAGTGGAAACACCATATATTTT.

The gene calls are TRBV6-5 and TRBJ1-6; D uncertain. CDR1 and CDR2 (germline): MNHEY, SVGAGI. The V and J ends lost 8 bases and 6 bases respectively, with 14 bases between them. The CDR3 extends over 14 amino acids. CDR3 nucleotides: TGTGCCAGCGGTGAGGCAGCCTTTAATTCACCCCTCCACTTT. It codes for CASGEAAFNSPLHF.